This T cell receptor (beta chain) was obtained from a study of a mutant IDH1 vaccine in newly diagnosed glioma. Study details: Patients in the study were vaccinated eight times, receiving shots in weeks 1, 3, 5, 7, 11, 15, 19 and 23. Patients received vaccination from 4-6 weeks after radiotherapy alone, or with temozolomide cycles.

This clone was seen more than once but under ten times. What it binds is not known. General study results and limits: With respect to changes in top peripheral T cell clonotypes, pseudoprogression seemed unrelated. Among all patients, vaccine-induced immune responses occurred in around 93%.

Sample time point: week 11, during vaccination. Every vaccine dose comprised 300 ug of mutant IDH1 20-mer peptide plus topical imiquimod. The repertoire was sequenced with immunoSEQ multiplex PCR; TCRdb's copy has only in-frame clones and lacks some. This sample has just over 35,000 clones, with about four fifths found just once. The starting material was peripheral blood mononuclear cells (PBMCs), obtained from a glioma patient whose treatment included an IDH1 peptide vaccine. The clonotype comes from a woman aged 30 to 39 with glioma. Some clones in this sample may be carry-over from other donors' samples.

In DNA form, the CDR3 reads TGTGCTAGTGGTCCTTCGAACACTGAAGCTTTCTTT. Protein sequence: CASGPSNTEAFF. V usage is TRBV12-5 and J usage is TRBJ1-1; unclear D gene. Per the germline V gene, CDR1 is LGHNT and CDR2 is FRNRAP. The V end lost 5 bases, the J end lost 1 base, and 5 bases lay between the germline ends. The CDR3 runs to 12 residues. Based on the CDR3 plus reference TRBV12-5 and TRBJ1-1, the full variable domain is DARVTQTPRHKVTEMGQEVTMRCQPILGHNTVFWYRQTMMQGLELLAYFRNRAPLDDSGMPKDRFSAEMPDATLATLKIQPSEPRDSAVYFCASGPSNTEAFFGQGTRLTVV.